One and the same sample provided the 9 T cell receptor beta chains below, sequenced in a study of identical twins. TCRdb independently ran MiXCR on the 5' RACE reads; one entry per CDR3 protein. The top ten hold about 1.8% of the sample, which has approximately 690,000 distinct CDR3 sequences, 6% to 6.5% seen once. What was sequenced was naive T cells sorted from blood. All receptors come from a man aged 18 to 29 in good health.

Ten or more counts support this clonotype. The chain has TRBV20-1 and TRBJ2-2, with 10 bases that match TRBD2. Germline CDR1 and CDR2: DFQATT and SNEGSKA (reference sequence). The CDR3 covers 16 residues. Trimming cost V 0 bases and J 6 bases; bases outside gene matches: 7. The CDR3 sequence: CSARDPSGRVAGELFF. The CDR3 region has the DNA TGCAGTGCTAGAGACCCCAGCGGGAGGGTAGCCGGGGAGCTGTTTTTT.

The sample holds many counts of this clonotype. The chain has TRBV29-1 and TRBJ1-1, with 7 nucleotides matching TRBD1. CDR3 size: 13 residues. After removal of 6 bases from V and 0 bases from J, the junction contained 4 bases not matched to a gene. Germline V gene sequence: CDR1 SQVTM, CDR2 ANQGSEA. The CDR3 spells CSVAGQLNTEAFF. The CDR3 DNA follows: TGCAGCGTCGCGGGACAGTTGAACACTGAAGCTTTCTTT.

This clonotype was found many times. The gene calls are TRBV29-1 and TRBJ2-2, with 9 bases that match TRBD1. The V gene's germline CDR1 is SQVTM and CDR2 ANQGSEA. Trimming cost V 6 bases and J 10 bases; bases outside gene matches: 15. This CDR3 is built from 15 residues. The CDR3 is CSVAPGTGLFEELFF. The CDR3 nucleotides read TGCAGCGTCGCCCCCGGGACAGGGTTGTTTGAGGAGCTGTTTTTT.

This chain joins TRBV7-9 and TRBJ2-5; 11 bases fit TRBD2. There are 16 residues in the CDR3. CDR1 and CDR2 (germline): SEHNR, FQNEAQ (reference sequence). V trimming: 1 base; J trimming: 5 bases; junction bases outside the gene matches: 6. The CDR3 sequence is CASSLGLAGTGETQYF. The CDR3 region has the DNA TGTGCCAGCAGCTTAGGACTAGCGGGAACTGGTGAGACCCAGTACTTC.

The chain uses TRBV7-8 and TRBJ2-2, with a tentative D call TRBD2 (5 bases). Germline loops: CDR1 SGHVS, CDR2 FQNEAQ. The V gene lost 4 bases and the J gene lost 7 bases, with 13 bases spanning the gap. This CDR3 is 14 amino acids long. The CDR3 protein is CASSSGIVVGELFF. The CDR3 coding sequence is TGTGCCAGCAGCTCGGGGATTGTCGTCGGGGAGCTGTTTTTT.

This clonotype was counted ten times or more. CDR3 residues: CASSTAHGQGEDTQYF. CDR3 nucleotides: TGCGCCAGCAGCACCGCCCATGGACAGGGGGAAGATACGCAGTATTTT. V is TRBV5-1 and J is TRBJ2-3; 10 bases are a match to TRBD1. The CDR3 totals 16 residues. Trimming took 4 bases from V and 5 from J; bases not matched to a gene: 10. Germline CDR1 SGHRS, CDR2 YFSETQ. Drawing the rest from reference TRBV5-1 and TRBJ2-3, the complete variable domain is KAGVTQTPRYLIKTRGQQVTLSCSPISGHRSVSWYQQTPGQGLQFLFEYFSETQRNKGNFPGRFSGRQFSNSRSEMNVSTLELGDSALYLCASSTAHGQGEDTQYFGPGTRLTVL.

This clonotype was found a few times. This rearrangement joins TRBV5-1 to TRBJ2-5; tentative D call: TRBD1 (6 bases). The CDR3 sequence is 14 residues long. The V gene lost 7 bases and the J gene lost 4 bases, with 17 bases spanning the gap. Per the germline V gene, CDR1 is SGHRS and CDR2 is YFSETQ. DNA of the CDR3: TGCGCCAGCTTGAAGGGGGTAGAGGGAGAGACCCAGTACTTC. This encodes CASLKGVEGETQYF.

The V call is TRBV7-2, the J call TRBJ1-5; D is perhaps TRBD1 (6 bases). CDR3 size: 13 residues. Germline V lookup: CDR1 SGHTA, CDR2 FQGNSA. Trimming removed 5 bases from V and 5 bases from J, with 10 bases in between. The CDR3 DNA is TGTGCCAGCAGCCAACAGGGAGATCAGCCCCAGCATTTT. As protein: CASSQQGDQPQHF.

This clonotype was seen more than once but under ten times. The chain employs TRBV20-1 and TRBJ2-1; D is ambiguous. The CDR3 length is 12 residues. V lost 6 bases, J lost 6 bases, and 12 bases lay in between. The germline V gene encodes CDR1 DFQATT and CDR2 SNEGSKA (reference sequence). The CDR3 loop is CSAPPAPNEQFF. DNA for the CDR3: TGCAGTGCACCCCCAGCGCCCAATGAGCAGTTCTTC.